This entry lists 27 T cell receptor beta chains sequenced from one sample in a study of T cells in Graves' hyperthyroidism and ophthalmopathy (dated by TCRdb to about 2019). Preparation of the library involved multiplex PCR. Sequencing took place on an Illumina HiSeq 2000. The TCR beta CDR3 regions were amplified from the RNA transcripts. For the first round of RT-PCR on the TCR CDR3, the HTBI primer set was used together with the Qiagen OneStep RT-PCR kit. TCRdb ran its own pipeline on the public reads, namely fastp trimming at Q25 and MiXCR clone calling, and kept in-frame beta chains. Merged by CDR3 protein, the rows form single entries marked with the most common genes and DNA. Here the sample has a few hundred thousand distinct CDR3 sequences; about 15% occur a single time. Jointly, the top ten make up approximately 7% of the sample. What was sequenced was blood. These TCRs come from a woman in her 30s with Graves' hyperthyroidism.

CDR3 sequence (DNA): TGTGCCAGCAGCTTATTAGGGTCCGACTACAATGAGCAGTTCTTC. As protein: CASSLLGSDYNEQFF. This chain links TRBV7-9 with TRBJ2-1; D is uncertain. The CDR3 sequence is 15 residues long. Germline V gene sequence: CDR1 SEHNR, CDR2 FQNEAQ (reference sequence). The V and J ends lost 2 bases and 3 bases respectively, with 11 bases between them.

This chain links TRBV12-3 or TRBV12-4 with TRBJ1-6; 8 nucleotides align to TRBD1. The V segment lost 1 base and the J segment 13 bases; nucleotides outside the gene matches: 12. The CDR3 consists of 16 residues. CDR3 nucleotide sequence: TGTGCCAGCAGTTTAGATCAGGGGGCTCTTCTTCTGCCCCTCCACTTT. Amino acid sequence: CASSLDQGALLLPLHF.

This clonotype was detected many times. The rearrangement joins TRBV7-9 to TRBJ2-3; the match to TRBD2 covers 10 bases. This CDR3 region has 15 residues. V lost 4 bases, J lost 5 bases, and 6 bases stayed unmatched. Germline V gene data show CDR1 as SEHNR and CDR2 as FQNEAQ (reference sequence). The CDR3 region is CASSYLAGAGDTQYF. The CDR3, as DNA: TGTGCCAGCAGCTACCTAGCGGGAGCTGGAGATACGCAGTATTTT.

There are many counts of this clonotype. The chain combines TRBV20-1 with TRBJ2-2; D is unresolved. The CDR3 is 14 residues long. V was trimmed by 2 bases and J by 1 base, leaving 8 bases between them. From germline, CDR1 is DFQATT and CDR2 SNEGSKA (reference sequence). CDR3 DNA sequence: TGCAGTGCTAGATCCGCGAAGAACACCGGGGAGCTGTTTTTT. Its translation is CSARSAKNTGELFF.

J is TRBJ2-3 and V is TRBV7-2; the match to TRBD2 covers 12 bases. The CDR3 extends over 15 amino acids. Germline CDR1 is SGHTA and CDR2 is FQGNSA. V was pared by 5 bases and J by 10 bases, with 10 bases of the junction left unmatched. The CDR3 loop reads CASSTRLAGDPPQYF. Here the CDR3 DNA reads TGTGCCAGCAGCACTAGACTAGCGGGGGATCCCCCGCAGTATTTT. Using reference TRBV7-2 and TRBJ2-3 for the parts outside the CDR3, the full variable domain is GAGVSQSPSNKVTEKGKDVELRCDPISGHTALYWYRQSLGQGLEFLIYFQGNSAPDKSGLPSDRFSAERTGGSVSTLTIQRTQQEDSAVYLCASSTRLAGDPPQYFGPGTRLTVL.

On this clonotype: Given a much more abundant clone one base away, this may be a read error. The J gene is TRBJ2-7, the V gene TRBV6-2 or TRBV6-3; 12 bases match TRBD1. The assigned J gene may be wrong: the sequence end matches TRBJ2-1 better. The germline gives CDR1 MNHEY, CDR2 SVGEGT. The CDR3 spans 16 residues. The CDR3 DNA follows: TGTGCCAGCAGTTACTCAGTTGGGACAGGGGGCTACGAGCAGTTCTTC. As protein: CASSYSVGTGGYEQFF.

The chain links TRBV24-1 to TRBJ2-2; no clear D gene. The germline CDR1 and CDR2 sequences are KGHDR and SFDVKD. The CDR3 totals 12 residues. V was shortened by 5 bases and J by 12 bases, with 12 bases between the two germline ends. CDR3 sequence (DNA): TGTGCCACCAGTGTTAGGCCCCGGAAGCTGTTTTTT. This translates into CATSVRPRKLFF.

The chain couples TRBV9 to TRBJ1-5; 7 nucleotides agree with TRBD1. Germline-derived CDR1 and CDR2 are SGDLS and YYNGEE. Unmatched junction bases numbered 3, after V lost 2 bases and J lost 4 bases. This CDR3 region has 14 residues. The CDR3 sequence is CASSVGQLNQPQHF. The CDR3 nucleotides read TGTGCCAGCAGCGTGGGACAGTTAAATCAGCCCCAGCATTTT.

The rearrangement joins TRBV19 to TRBJ2-1; D is undetermined. With 3 bases removed from V and 7 bases from J, the gap between germline ends came to 10 bases. Germline V gene lookup returns CDR1 LNHDA and CDR2 SQIVND (reference sequence). This CDR3 has 13 amino acids. The CDR3: CASSISTVNEQFF. The CDR3 coding sequence is TGTGCCAGTAGTATCTCTACCGTAAATGAGCAGTTCTTC.

Only a few counts were recorded for this clonotype. The chain is built from TRBV10-3 and TRBJ1-5, with D possibly being TRBD1 (5 bases). CDR1 and CDR2 from the germline V gene are ENHRY and SYGVKD. The CDR3 is 13 amino acids. The germline V and J ends were trimmed by 6 bases and 4 bases, with 10 bases remaining between them. CDR3 DNA: TGTGCCATCAGCGGGACCGGGAATCAGCCCCAGCATTTT. Translation: CAISGTGNQPQHF.

The chain recombines TRBV15 with TRBJ2-7; possible D gene TRBD1, 6 bases. CDR1 and CDR2 (germline): LNHNV, YYDKDF (reference sequence). The CDR3 sequence is 15 residues long. Between the trimmed V and J ends, which lost 2 bases and 5 bases, there was a span of 16 bases. This chain's CDR3 is CATSRFRGTGNEQYF. Here the CDR3 DNA reads TGTGCCACCAGCAGATTCAGGGGAACGGGAAACGAGCAGTACTTC.

At least ten counts were recorded for this clonotype. The V call is TRBV6-1, the J call TRBJ1-4, with TRBD1 as a possible D gene (6 bases). CDR1 is MNHNS, CDR2 SASEGT, per germline. Trimming removed 6 bases from V and 5 bases from J, with 16 bases in between. CDR3 length: 15 amino acids. The CDR3 region is CASRGAGTGNEKLFF. CDR3 DNA sequence: TGTGCCAGCAGGGGGGCCGGGACGGGGAATGAAAAACTGTTTTTT.

Many counts were recorded for this clonotype. V gene TRBV20-1 combines with J gene TRBJ2-3; 8 positions agree with TRBD2. From germline, CDR1 is DFQATT and CDR2 SNEGSKA (reference sequence). The CDR3 has 14 residues. After removal of 7 bases from V and 3 bases from J, the junction contained 9 bases not matched to a gene. The DNA for the CDR3 is TGCAGTGTTCTCGCAGCTAGCGGGACAGATACGCAGTATTTT. It is translated as CSVLAASGTDTQYF.

There are many counts of this clonotype. The rearrangement links TRBV6-1 to TRBJ2-1; possibly TRBD1 for D (6 bases). Germline assignment: CDR1 MNHNS and CDR2 SASEGT. V was clipped by 3 bases and J by 0 bases, with 12 bases between them. The CDR3 totals 16 residues. This chain's CDR3 is CASSDGRGGSYNEQFF. In DNA, the CDR3 is TGTGCCAGCAGTGACGGCCGAGGGGGCTCCTACAATGAGCAGTTCTTC.

J is TRBJ2-1 and V is TRBV20-1, with 7 positions matching TRBD1. Trimming took 5 bases from V and 0 from J; bases not matched to a gene: 4. Germline CDR1 reads DFQATT; CDR2 reads SNEGSKA (reference sequence). The CDR3 is made up of 14 amino acids. CDR3 sequence: CSAWDSSSYNEQFF. The CDR3 DNA reads TGCAGTGCTTGGGACAGCTCCTCCTACAATGAGCAGTTCTTC.

The chain recombines TRBV19 with TRBJ2-1; 10 bases align to TRBD1. Germline-derived CDR1 and CDR2 are LNHDA and SQIVND (reference sequence). The CDR3 runs 15 residues. V dropped 5 bases and J dropped 6; count of bases not matched to a gene: 7. The CDR3 loop reads CASSGTGTGVNEQFF. The CDR3 bases are TGTGCCAGTAGTGGGACCGGGACAGGGGTCAATGAGCAGTTCTTC.

The chain combines TRBV12-5 with TRBJ1-5, with D unclear. The V gene lost 5 bases and the J gene lost 9 bases, with 8 bases spanning the gap. The CDR3 runs 11 residues. The germline CDR1 and CDR2 sequences are LGHNT and FRNRAP. In nucleotides, the CDR3 is TGTGCTAGTGGTGACGGGTTGCCCCAGCATTTT. It yields the protein CASGDGLPQHF.

Turning to this clonotype: This could be a read error, since a much larger clone is one nucleotide away. This rearrangement joins TRBV11-1 to TRBJ2-1; D possibly corresponds to TRBD2 (6 bases). The V end lost 5 bases, the J end lost 0 bases, and 17 bases lay between the germline ends. The CDR3 spans 17 residues. Germline V gene lookup returns CDR1 SGHAT and CDR2 FQDESV (reference sequence). The CDR3: CASSRRLVPSSYNEQFF. The CDR3 bases are TGTGCCAGCAGCCGCCGACTAGTGCCTAGCTCCTACAATGAGCAGTTCTTC. Using reference TRBV11-1 and TRBJ2-1 for the parts outside the CDR3, the full variable domain is EAEVAQSPRYKITEKSQAVAFWCDPISGHATLYWYRQILGQGPELLVQFQDESVVDDSQLPKDRFSAERLKGVDSTLKIQPAELGDSAMYLCASSRRLVPSSYNEQFFGPGTRLTVL.

This clonotype was seen at least ten times. The DNA of the CDR3 is TGTGCCAGCGATGAGCGGGAGACAGATACGCAGTATTTT. Translating gives CASDERETDTQYF. The chain carries TRBV6-1 and TRBJ2-3, with 8 bases matching TRBD2. CDR3 length: 13 amino acids. Germline values: CDR1 MNHNS, CDR2 SASEGT. After removal of 8 bases from V and 3 bases from J, the junction contained 4 bases not matched to a gene.

The chain recombines TRBV6-1 with TRBJ1-1; maybe TRBD1 (6 bases). Trimming took off 6 bases at V and 0 bases at J, with 17 bases between the two ends. Germline V gene sequence: CDR1 MNHNS, CDR2 SASEGT. The length of the CDR3 is 16 residues. Here the CDR3 reads CASSRGGGAVNTEAFF. The CDR3 coding sequence is TGTGCCAGCAGCCGGGGTGGGGGGGCGGTGAACACTGAAGCTTTCTTT.

V usage is TRBV29-1 and J usage is TRBJ1-2, with 9 nucleotides matching TRBD1. The CDR3 spans 15 residues. The junction had 10 bases not matched to a gene; V was cut back by 0 bases and J by 8 bases. CDR1 is SQVTM and CDR2 is ANQGSEA in the germline V gene. The CDR3 protein is CSVEDLDRGPAGYTF. DNA for the CDR3: TGCAGCGTTGAAGACCTGGACAGGGGTCCCGCGGGCTACACCTTC.

J is TRBJ2-7 and V is TRBV20-1; the D is unclear. V was trimmed by 6 bases and J by 2 bases, leaving 26 bases between them. Germline CDR1 is DFQATT and CDR2 is SNEGSKA (reference sequence). This CDR3 has 17 amino acids. CDR3 loop: CSAARAPAAGDPYEQYF. Written as DNA, the CDR3 is TGCAGTGCCGCCCGGGCCCCCGCGGCAGGCGACCCCTACGAGCAGTACTTC.

This clonotype was observed many times. This chain joins TRBV20-1 and TRBJ1-2; 9 bases are a match to TRBD1. Germline trimming cut 4 bases from V and 5 bases from J; bases unmatched to any gene: 11. Germline V gene lookup returns CDR1 DFQATT and CDR2 SNEGSKA (reference sequence). The length of the CDR3 is 15 residues. The CDR3 DNA follows: TGCAGTGCTAACGTTTTGGGACAGGGAGAATATGGCTACACCTTC. Its protein is CSANVLGQGEYGYTF.

Ten or more counts support this clonotype. The J gene is TRBJ1-2, the V gene TRBV11-2; D is possibly TRBD1 (6 bases). This CDR3 has 14 amino acids. Germline V gives CDR1 SGHAT, CDR2 FQNNGV. The V gene lost 3 bases and the J gene lost 4 bases, with 12 bases spanning the gap. The CDR3 DNA reads TGTGCCAGCAGCTTGAGCGGGACACTCTATGGCTACACCTTC. It yields the protein CASSLSGTLYGYTF.

The V call is TRBV10-2, the J call TRBJ2-7, with 11 bases aligning to TRBD2. Losses at the gene ends were 5 bases for V and 4 bases for J; bases not matched to a gene: 7. Germline V CDR1 and CDR2: WSHSY, SAAADI. The CDR3 totals 15 residues. CDR3 nucleotides: TGCGCCAGCAGTCATCCGGGACTAGCGGTATACGAGCAGTACTTC. It is translated as CASSHPGLAVYEQYF.

This clonotype appeared many times. This chain joins TRBV7-2 and TRBJ2-7; weak D call: TRBD2 (6 bases). Germline V lookup: CDR1 SGHTA, CDR2 FQGNSA. The CDR3 has 13 amino acids. Between the trimmed V and J ends, which lost 4 bases and 4 bases, there was a span of 11 bases. The DNA for the CDR3 is TGTGCCAGCAGCTCCCCCGGGAGATACGAGCAGTACTTC. Translated: CASSSPGRYEQYF.

This clonotype showed up just a few times. This chain connects TRBV15 to TRBJ2-1, with no clear D. Trimming cost V 5 bases and J 0 bases, with 11 bases left between them. The CDR3 is 15 residues long. In germline, CDR1 is LNHNV, CDR2 YYDKDF (reference sequence). The CDR3: CATSSTFASYNEQFF. DNA of the CDR3: TGTGCCACCAGCTCGACCTTTGCCTCCTACAATGAGCAGTTCTTC.